This T cell receptor (beta chain) is drawn from a study of chemoradiotherapy in HPV16-positive cancers. Overall study: A couple of HPV16-positive patients' cells yielded candidate HPV-specific clones and common motifs.

On this clone: Its antigen is not identified.

Findings and caveats of the study: Candidate HPV-specific clones and E7-related TCR motifs grew in tumor during treatment.

Here immunoSEQ multiplex PCR was the method, and the copy in TCRdb shows in-frame clones only, minus some. The profile covers 2,000 to 2,500 clones, with just under 90% appearing a single time and 3% taken by the ten largest. The V gene's germline CDR1 is SGHNT and CDR2 YYREEE (reference sequence). The CDR3 totals 14 residues. The V end was cut by 6 bases, the J end by 2 bases, with 14 bases between. The V call is TRBV5-4, the J call TRBJ1-2; D might be TRBD1 (6 bases). The input for sequencing was tumor tissue, taken from a patient who underwent chemoradiotherapy. The sequence was collected from a human donor with HPV-associated anogenital cancer. CDR3 nucleotides: TGTGCCAGCACCCTTGCAGGGGCCAACTATGGCTACACCTTC. This gives the protein CASTLAGANYGYTF.